This T cell receptor (beta chain) was observed in a study of blood T cell repertoires in COVID-19. Study-level background: COVID-19 samples collected from the United States, Italy and Spain covered acute and convalescent phases. T cells, B-cell-depleted T cells, or PBMCs provided the cDNA or gDNA that served as material.

This CDR3 is built from 17 residues. The junction had 8 bases not matched to a gene; V was cut back by 0 bases and J by 5 bases. Germline assignment: CDR1 SGHNT and CDR2 YYREEE (reference sequence). As originally analysed: Reference gene primers were amplified, and this amplification served to estimate nucleated cell counts. TCRdb's table, derived via immunoSEQ multiplex PCR, lists solely in-frame clones and lacks some. V, J and clone size reflect that table, while D and trimming were determined from the DNA. The data contain a few hundred thousand clones, about 87% of them singletons. This chain uses TRBV5-4 with TRBJ2-3; TRBD2 agrees at 11 bases. The sequence came from a man aged 55 to 70 who had recovered from COVID-19. Sequencing was carried out using peripheral blood. As DNA, the CDR3 is TGTGCCAGCAGCTTGGCAATAGCGGGGGGGCAAAAAGATACGCAGTATTTT. Encoded protein: CASSLAIAGGQKDTQYF.